The 30 T cell receptor beta chains reported below all come from one sample, sequenced in a study of identical twins. TCRdb passed the 5' RACE reads through MiXCR, listing each CDR3 protein once. Of 450,000 or so distinct CDR3 sequences listed, around 20% are singletons. Sequencing was carried out using naive T cells sorted from blood. The origin of the receptors is a man aged 50-59 years in good health.

The chain has TRBV5-1 and TRBJ2-7, with 9 bases fitting TRBD2. There are 15 residues in the CDR3. V was pared by 0 bases and J by 5 bases, with 6 bases of the junction left unmatched. Per the germline V gene, CDR1 is SGHRS and CDR2 is YFSETQ. CDR3 sequence (DNA): TGCGCCAGCAGCTTGGGGGGACTAGCCTCGGACGAGCAGTACTTC. Translating gives CASSLGGLASDEQYF. Combining the CDR3 with reference TRBV5-1 and TRBJ2-7 gives the whole variable domain KAGVTQTPRYLIKTRGQQVTLSCSPISGHRSVSWYQQTPGQGLQFLFEYFSETQRNKGNFPGRFSGRQFSNSRSEMNVSTLELGDSALYLCASSLGGLASDEQYFGPGTRLTVT.

This sequence joins TRBV29-1 and TRBJ1-2; a possible D gene is TRBD1 (6 bases). Trimming removed 2 bases from V and 3 bases from J, with 10 bases in between. CDR1 is SQVTM, CDR2 ANQGSEA, per germline. This CDR3 contains 13 residues. CDR3 region: CSVEKGEDYGYTF. The DNA for the CDR3 is TGCAGCGTTGAAAAGGGGGAGGACTATGGCTACACCTTC. Complete variable domain (other parts from reference TRBV29-1 and TRBJ1-2): SAVISQKPSRDICQRGTSLTIQCQVDSQVTMMFWYRQQPGQSLTLIATANQGSEATYESGFVIDKFPISRPNLTFSTLTVSNMSPEDSSIYLCSVEKGEDYGYTFGSGTRLTVV.

There are many counts of this clonotype. J is TRBJ2-7 and V is TRBV5-1, with 9 bases identical to TRBD1. V shed 4 bases and J 6 bases; nucleotides not matched to a gene: 11. The CDR3 consists of 15 residues. In germline, CDR1 is SGHRS, CDR2 YFSETQ. CDR3 DNA: TGCGCCAGCAGCAGGCTCGCGGGACAGGGATCCGAGCAGTACTTC. Translated: CASSRLAGQGSEQYF.

This clonotype was detected ten times or more. The chain employs TRBV5-5 and TRBJ2-1; D is unclear. The CDR3 runs to 14 residues. Trimming took off 1 base at V and 4 bases at J, with 9 bases between the two ends. CDR1 SGHKS and CDR2 YYEKEE come from the germline V gene (reference sequence). The DNA for the CDR3 is TGTGCCAGCAGCTTGCTGGAAGGTTACAATGAGCAGTTCTTC. As protein: CASSLLEGYNEQFF.

The chain combines TRBV10-3 with TRBJ2-3; either TRBD1 or TRBD2 may supply D (6 bases each). V was shortened by 4 bases and J by 0 bases, with 20 bases between the two germline ends. In germline, CDR1 is ENHRY, CDR2 SYGVKD. This CDR3 has 18 amino acids. This CDR3 is CAISAPGHRDFSTDTQYF. The CDR3 DNA sequence: TGTGCCATCAGTGCACCGGGGCACAGGGACTTTAGCACAGATACGCAGTATTTT.

This clonotype was seen only a few times. The V and J genes are TRBV20-1 and TRBJ1-5; no reliable D call. Germline CDR1 reads DFQATT; CDR2 reads SNEGSKA (reference sequence). The CDR3 covers 12 residues. Trimming removed 5 bases from V and 2 bases from J, with 7 bases in between. DNA of the CDR3: TGCAGTGCTGGGCCCGGCAATCAGCCCCAGCATTTT. It translates to CSAGPGNQPQHF.

This chain connects TRBV20-1 to TRBJ2-1; 9 bases agree with TRBD2. Germline loops: CDR1 DFQATT, CDR2 SNEGSKA (reference sequence). Trimming took 6 bases from V and 8 from J; bases not matched to a gene: 11. The CDR3 sequence is 14 residues long. For the CDR3, the DNA is TGCAGTGCCAGGGAGGCTAGCGGGAATGATGAGCAGTTCTTC. Amino acid sequence: CSAREASGNDEQFF.

This chain uses TRBV6-1 with TRBJ1-2; tentative D call: TRBD1 (6 bases). CDR1 and CDR2 (germline): MNHNS, SASEGT. The V gene lost 10 bases and the J gene lost 2 bases, with 20 bases spanning the gap. There are 15 residues in the CDR3. Here the CDR3 DNA reads TGTGCCACTACAGGGTTACTTATTCTCAACTATGGCTACACCTTC. Its protein product is CATTGLLILNYGYTF.

This clonotype occurred a few times. The CDR3 is CSAKTGVNTEAFF. The CDR3 region has the DNA TGCAGTGCCAAGACAGGGGTGAACACTGAAGCTTTCTTT. The chain uses TRBV20-1 and TRBJ1-1; 8 nucleotides agree with TRBD1. V lost 6 bases and J lost 0; bases outside the gene matches: 3. CDR1 DFQATT and CDR2 SNEGSKA come from the germline V gene (reference sequence). CDR3 size: 13 residues.

The J gene is TRBJ1-2, the V gene TRBV5-1; D is uncertain. This CDR3 is 12 amino acids long. From germline, CDR1 is SGHRS and CDR2 YFSETQ. With 3 bases removed from V and 8 bases from J, the gap between germline ends came to 11 bases. Here the CDR3 DNA reads TGCGCCAGCAGCTCGCCCTTGGAGGGCTACACCTTC. This translates into CASSSPLEGYTF.

The chain employs TRBV20-1 and TRBJ2-7, with D possibly being TRBD1 or TRBD2 (5 bases each). V gave up 3 bases and J gave up 3 bases, with 15 bases separating them. Germline CDR1 is DFQATT and CDR2 is SNEGSKA (reference sequence). The CDR3 spans 14 residues. CDR3 amino acids: CSASPGPNYYEQYF. CDR3 DNA: TGCAGTGCTAGTCCGGGACCCAACTACTACGAGCAGTACTTC.

The CDR3: CASSLRRDPNYNEQFF. CDR3 in DNA: TGTGCCAGCAGCTTAAGGCGGGACCCTAACTACAATGAGCAGTTCTTC. The chain links TRBV11-1 to TRBJ2-1, with a possible D match to TRBD2 (6 bases). The germline V and J ends were trimmed by 2 bases and 3 bases, with 14 bases remaining between them. Germline CDR1 and CDR2: SGHAT and FQDESV (reference sequence). The CDR3 is 16 amino acids.

The rearrangement links TRBV15 to TRBJ2-7; the D gene is possibly TRBD2 (6 bases). Germline V gene data show CDR1 as LNHNV and CDR2 as YYDKDF (reference sequence). This CDR3 has 13 residues. Trimming took 1 base from V and 4 from J, leaving 8 bases between them. CDR3 nucleotides: TGTGCCACCAGCAGAGGGGAGGTATACGAGCAGTACTTC. As protein: CATSRGEVYEQYF. Together with reference TRBV15 and TRBJ2-7, the CDR3 gives the full variable domain: DAMVIQNPRYQVTQFGKPVTLSCSQTLNHNVMYWYQQKSSQAPKLLFHYYDKDFNNEADTPDNFQSRRPNTSFCFLDIRSPGLGDTAMYLCATSRGEVYEQYFGPGTRLTVT.

This clonotype was seen many times. V gene TRBV5-1 combines with J gene TRBJ2-3; the D call may be TRBD1 or TRBD2 (5 bases each). The CDR3 is 13 residues long. Germline CDR1 is SGHRS and CDR2 is YFSETQ. The CDR3 sequence: CGVRDGGADTQYF. The CDR3 DNA is TGCGGGGTCCGGGACGGTGGGGCAGATACGCAGTATTTT.

This clonotype has just a few counts. The chain has TRBV20-1 and TRBJ1-2; 9 positions agree with TRBD1. CDR3 size: 14 residues. Per the germline V gene, CDR1 is DFQATT and CDR2 is SNEGSKA (reference sequence). J gave up 7 bases and V 6 bases, and 12 bases lay outside the gene matches. CDR3 DNA: TGCAGTGCCAAAACAGGGGGCGCGAGACTTGGCTACACCTTC. Its translation is CSAKTGGARLGYTF.

This clonotype has at least ten counts. CDR3 nucleotides: TGTGCCAGCAGCTTTGTGGCTAGCGGATACAATGAGCAGTTCTTC. Translating gives CASSFVASGYNEQFF. The chain carries TRBV7-9 and TRBJ2-1; 7 nucleotides match TRBD2. V shed 3 bases and J 4 bases; nucleotides not matched to a gene: 6. Germline V CDR1 and CDR2: SEHNR, FQNEAQ (reference sequence). The CDR3 spans 15 residues. The full variable domain, completed using reference TRBV7-9 and TRBJ2-1, is DTGVSQNPRHKITKRGQNVTFRCDPISEHNRLYWYRQTLGQGPEFLTYFQNEAQLEKSRLLSDRFSAERPKGSFSTLEIQRTEQGDSAMYLCASSFVASGYNEQFFGPGTRLTVL.

The sample holds many counts of this clonotype. V usage is TRBV19 and J usage is TRBJ2-1; no clear D. The CDR3 contains 13 residues. Looked up from germline, CDR1 is LNHDA and CDR2 is SQIVND (reference sequence). Trimming shortened V by 2 bases and J by 5 bases, and 7 bases separated the two germline ends. The CDR3, as DNA: TGTGCCAGTAGTATAAGGTTGGACAATGAGCAGTTCTTC. Translation gives CASSIRLDNEQFF.

This clonotype was found many times. V gene TRBV20-1 combines with J gene TRBJ1-5; D unclear. There are 13 residues in the CDR3. V shed 5 bases and J shed 0 bases, with 8 bases lying between them. Germline lookup yields CDR1 DFQATT and CDR2 SNEGSKA (reference sequence). For the CDR3, the DNA is TGCAGTGCTTCATTAAATAGCAATCAGCCCCAGCATTTT. Encoded protein: CSASLNSNQPQHF.

The chain employs TRBV29-1 and TRBJ2-7, with D possibly TRBD2 on 6 matching bases. There are 13 residues in the CDR3. V gave up 7 bases and J gave up 0 bases, with 13 bases separating them. Per germline, CDR1 SQVTM and CDR2 ANQGSEA. Here the CDR3 reads CSAAPTSSYEQYF. CDR3 DNA: TGCAGCGCCGCACCGACTAGCTCCTACGAGCAGTACTTC.

This clonotype was counted only a few times. The V call is TRBV7-8, the J call TRBJ1-1, with unresolved D. V was trimmed by 2 bases and J by 2 bases, leaving 15 bases between them. Looked up from germline, CDR1 is SGHVS and CDR2 is FQNEAQ. CDR3 length: 16 residues. The CDR3 protein is CASSLSIRHLNTEAFF. The CDR3 DNA is TGTGCCAGCAGCTTATCCATTCGGCATTTAAACACTGAAGCTTTCTTT.

The chain couples TRBV19 to TRBJ2-3; D unresolved. V shed 6 bases and J shed 2 bases, with 15 bases lying between them. Germline V CDR1 and CDR2: LNHDA, SQIVND (reference sequence). The CDR3 is 15 residues long. The CDR3 nucleotides are TGTGCCAGTAGCCCCTTGGGGATGGTCACAGATACGCAGTATTTT. This gives the protein CASSPLGMVTDTQYF.

This clonotype was picked up many times. The V call is TRBV20-1, the J call TRBJ2-5; a weak D match, TRBD1 (5 bases). Between the trimmed V and J ends, which lost 3 bases and 1 base, there was a span of 9 bases. Germline CDR1 reads DFQATT; CDR2 reads SNEGSKA (reference sequence). The CDR3 totals 13 residues. CDR3 nucleotides: TGCAGTGCTAGGCTGACAGTCCAAGAGACCCAGTACTTC. Translation: CSARLTVQETQYF.

This chain links TRBV6-4 with TRBJ2-1; TRBD2 might be the D (5 bases). Germline CDR1 and CDR2: MRHNA and SNTAGT. The CDR3 consists of 16 residues. The V gene lost 2 bases and the J gene lost 0 bases, with 11 bases spanning the gap. The CDR3 here is CASSDTRTVSYNEQFF. Written as DNA, the CDR3 is TGTGCCAGCAGTGACACTCGGACTGTCTCCTACAATGAGCAGTTCTTC.

The chain employs TRBV10-3 and TRBJ2-6; 9 bases are shared with TRBD1. The V and J ends lost 4 bases and 4 bases, in that order; junction bases with no gene match: 5. The CDR3 consists of 16 residues. The germline gives CDR1 ENHRY, CDR2 SYGVKD. DNA of the CDR3: TGTGCCATCAGTGGGGACAGGGTCCCCGGGGCCAACGTCCTGACTTTC. Protein: CAISGDRVPGANVLTF.

The chain carries TRBV29-1 and TRBJ2-1; 11 nucleotides align to TRBD1. CDR1 SQVTM and CDR2 ANQGSEA come from the germline V gene. This CDR3 region has 17 residues. V shed 6 bases and J 7 bases; nucleotides not matched to a gene: 17. Here the CDR3 DNA reads TGCAGCGTGACCAATACCGGGACAGGGGGGCCTATGAATGAGCAGTTCTTC. Its protein is CSVTNTGTGGPMNEQFF.

In this sample, this clonotype turned up a few times. The chain combines TRBV20-1 with TRBJ2-4; D remains unclear. The CDR3 spans 13 residues. Germline CDR1 DFQATT, CDR2 SNEGSKA (reference sequence). Trimming cost V 6 bases and J 0 bases, with 9 bases left between them. CDR3 coding DNA: TGCAGTGCCGCCGGAGTAGCCAAAAACATTCAGTACTTC. Protein: CSAAGVAKNIQYF.

This clonotype turned up a few times. V gene TRBV28 combines with J gene TRBJ2-3, with TRBD2 matching 10 bases. V was pared by 5 bases and J by 3 bases, with 14 bases of the junction left unmatched. Germline lookup yields CDR1 MDHEN and CDR2 SYDVKM. The CDR3 sequence is 18 residues long. The CDR3 nucleotides are TGTGCCAGCAGTCAAATAGCGGGAGGTGAAAGAGCGACAGATACGCAGTATTTT. Translation: CASSQIAGGERATDTQYF.

A word on this clonotype: An end of the junction does not agree with germline; a read error may underlie this. The rearrangement uses TRBV20-1 and TRBJ2-5; D not resolved. Looked up from germline, CDR1 is DFQATT and CDR2 is SNEGSKA (reference sequence). The CDR3 has 13 amino acids. The CDR3 DNA is TGCAGTGCAAGAGATTGGGTCCAAGAGACCCAGTACTTC. Translating gives CSARDWVQETQYF.

The V gene is TRBV5-1, the J gene TRBJ2-6, with 7 bases that match TRBD2. Germline CDR1 and CDR2: SGHRS and YFSETQ. This CDR3 region has 17 residues. Trimming took 5 bases from V and 0 from J; bases not matched to a gene: 8. The DNA for the CDR3 is TGCGCCAGCAGTGAGGGACTACTAAGCTCTGGGGCCAACGTCCTGACTTTC. It translates to CASSEGLLSSGANVLTF.

This clonotype was recorded a few times. The chain employs TRBV5-1 and TRBJ2-3; unclear D gene. Trimming removed 6 bases at V and 2 bases at J, with 13 bases between. This CDR3 region has 14 residues. The germline V gene encodes CDR1 SGHRS and CDR2 YFSETQ. CDR3 coding DNA: TGCGCCAGCACCACGGACCCTGCCACAGATACGCAGTATTTT. It encodes CASTTDPATDTQYF.